This T cell receptor (beta chain) was profiled in a study of blood T cell repertoires in COVID-19. Study in general: COVID-19 samples collected from the United States, Italy and Spain covered acute and convalescent phases. PBMCs, B-cell-depleted T cells, or T cells provided the cDNA or gDNA that made up the material.

The length of the CDR3 is 15 residues. With 2 bases clipped from V and 3 bases from J, the junction kept 7 bases outside the gene matches. Germline values: CDR1 ENHRY, CDR2 SYGVKD. Study processing details: For nucleated cells, counts were estimated from reference gene primer amplification. The table came from immunoSEQ multiplex PCR; TCRdb's copy has only in-frame clones and leaves some out. The V and J calls and clone size come from that table; D and trimming were worked out from the DNA. The sample includes 130,000 to 150,000 clones, approximately 86% of them seen just once. V and J are TRBV10-3 and TRBJ2-7; TRBD1 aligns across 7 bases. The TCR sequence derives from a woman between 35 and 50 years old with active or convalescent COVID-19. Sequencing was done on a sample of peripheral blood. The CDR3 here is CAISEVRTGYYEQYF. Here the CDR3 DNA reads TGTGCCATCAGTGAGGTTCGGACAGGCTACTACGAGCAGTACTTC.